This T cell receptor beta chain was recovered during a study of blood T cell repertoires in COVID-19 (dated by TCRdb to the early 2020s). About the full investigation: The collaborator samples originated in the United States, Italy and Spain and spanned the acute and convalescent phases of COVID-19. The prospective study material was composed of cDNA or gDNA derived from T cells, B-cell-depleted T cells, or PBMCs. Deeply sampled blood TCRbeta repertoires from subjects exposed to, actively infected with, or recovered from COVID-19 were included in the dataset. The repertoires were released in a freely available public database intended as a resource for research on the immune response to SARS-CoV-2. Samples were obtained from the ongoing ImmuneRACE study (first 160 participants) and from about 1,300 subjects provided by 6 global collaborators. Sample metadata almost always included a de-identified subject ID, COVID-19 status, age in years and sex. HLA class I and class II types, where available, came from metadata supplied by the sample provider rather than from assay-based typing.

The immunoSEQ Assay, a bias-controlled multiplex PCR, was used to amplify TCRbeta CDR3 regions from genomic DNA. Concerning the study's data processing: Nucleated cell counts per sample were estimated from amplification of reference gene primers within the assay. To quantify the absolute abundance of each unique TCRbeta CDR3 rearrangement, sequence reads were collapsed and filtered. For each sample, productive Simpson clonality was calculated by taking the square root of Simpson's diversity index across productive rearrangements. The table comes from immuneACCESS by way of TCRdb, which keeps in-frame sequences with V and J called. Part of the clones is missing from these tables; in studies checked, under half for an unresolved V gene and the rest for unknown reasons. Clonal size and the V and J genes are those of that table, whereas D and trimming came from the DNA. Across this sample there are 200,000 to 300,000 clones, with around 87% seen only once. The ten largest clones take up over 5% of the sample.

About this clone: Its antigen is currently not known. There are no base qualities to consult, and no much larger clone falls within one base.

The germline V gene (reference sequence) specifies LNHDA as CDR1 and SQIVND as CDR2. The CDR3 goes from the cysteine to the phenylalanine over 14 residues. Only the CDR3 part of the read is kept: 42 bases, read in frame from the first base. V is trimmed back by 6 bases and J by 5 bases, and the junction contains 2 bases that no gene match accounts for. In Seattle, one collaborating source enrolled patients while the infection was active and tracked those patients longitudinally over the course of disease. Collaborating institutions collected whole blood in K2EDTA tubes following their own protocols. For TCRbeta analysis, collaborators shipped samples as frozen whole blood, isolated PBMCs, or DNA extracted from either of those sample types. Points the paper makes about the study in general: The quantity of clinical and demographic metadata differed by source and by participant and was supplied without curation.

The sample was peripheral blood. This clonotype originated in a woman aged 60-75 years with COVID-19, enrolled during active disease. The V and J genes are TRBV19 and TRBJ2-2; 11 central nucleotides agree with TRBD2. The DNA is TGTGCCAGTAGAGGACTAGCGGGTACCGGGGAGCTGTTTTTT. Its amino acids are CASRGLAGTGELFF.